This T cell receptor (beta chain) came from a study of blood T cell repertoires in COVID-19. The wider study: Whether acute or convalescent, the COVID-19 samples came from the United States, Italy and Spain. PBMCs, B-cell-depleted T cells, or T cells provided the cDNA or gDNA that made up the material.

As originally analysed: Reference gene primer amplification in the assay estimated nucleated cell counts. Repertoires were generated with immunoSEQ multiplex PCR, while TCRdb's copy carries only in-frame clones and drops some. The V and J calls and clone size were taken over from that table, and D and trimming were inferred from the DNA. Of 120,000 or so clones in the sample, about 90% were seen once. V shed 5 bases and J 8 bases; nucleotides not matched to a gene: 7. CDR3 size: 13 residues. This chain links TRBV12-3 or TRBV12-4 with TRBJ1-2; TRBD1 aligns across 8 bases. Source material: peripheral blood. This TCR came from a human donor in a cohort sampled during active COVID-19. Here the CDR3 reads CASSPGQGNGYTF. Here the CDR3 DNA reads TGTGCCAGCAGTCCTGGACAGGGTAACGGCTACACCTTC.